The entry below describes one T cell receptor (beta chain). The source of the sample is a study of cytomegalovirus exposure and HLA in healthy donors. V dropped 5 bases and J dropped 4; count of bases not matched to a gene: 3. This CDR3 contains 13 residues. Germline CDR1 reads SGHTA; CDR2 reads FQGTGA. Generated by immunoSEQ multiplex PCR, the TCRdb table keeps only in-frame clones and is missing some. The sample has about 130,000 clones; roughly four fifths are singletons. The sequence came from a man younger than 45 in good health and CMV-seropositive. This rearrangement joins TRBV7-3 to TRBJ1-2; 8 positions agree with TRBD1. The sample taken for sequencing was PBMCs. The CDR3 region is CASSTGGGYGYTF. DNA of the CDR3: TGTGCCAGCAGCACAGGGGGGGGCTATGGCTACACCTTC. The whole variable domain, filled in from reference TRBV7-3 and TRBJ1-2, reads GAGVSQTPSNKVTEKGKYVELRCDPISGHTALYWYRQSLGQGPEFLIYFQGTGAADDSGLPNDRFFAVRPEGSVSTLKIQRTERGDSAVYLCASSTGGGYGYTFGSGTRLTVV.